This entry describes one TCR beta chain. Its antigen is as yet unknown. This sample is part of a study of graft-versus-host responses after intestinal transplantation. The CDR3 has 15 amino acids. With 2 bases clipped from V and 1 base from J, the junction kept 3 bases outside the gene matches. Germline CDR1 SGHTS, CDR2 YDEGEE. TCRdb keeps only in-frame clones here, not all; method: immunoSEQ multiplex PCR. The table shows some 120,000 clones, with 85% to 95% occurring only once. The starting material was unstimulated CD4+ T cells sorted from spleen or lymph node cells, obtained before transplant. This sequence originates from a human donor who was the organ donor for an intestinal transplant. The chain is built from TRBV5-8 and TRBJ2-1, with TRBD2 matching 7 bases. In DNA form, the CDR3 reads TGTGCCAGCAGCTTACGGGGAGGGTCCTACAATGAGCAGTTCTTC. It specifies CASSLRGGSYNEQFF.